This T cell receptor beta chain was observed in a study of response to subunit inactivated influenza vaccine. Findings and caveats of the study: Every seasonal influenza vaccination brings in few new T cells, the authors suggested.

TCRdb re-called the RT-PCR reads with MiXCR, one entry per CDR3 protein. Here the sample spans approximately 160,000 distinct CDR3 sequences, approximately 11% being singletons. This clonotype was found a few times. Antigen: not known. This CDR3 spans 12 amino acids. Between the trimmed V and J ends, which lost 7 bases and 4 bases, there was a span of 10 bases. This sample comprised CD8+ T cells sorted from PBMCs, obtained around 25 months after vaccination. The chain has TRBV12-3 or TRBV12-4 and TRBJ2-5; D is unresolved. The origin of this receptor is a man aged 50 to 69 who received an inactivated influenza vaccine. The CDR3 nucleotides read TGTGCCAGCACGTCGGGCGGAGAGACCCAGTACTTC. Protein sequence: CASTSGGETQYF.